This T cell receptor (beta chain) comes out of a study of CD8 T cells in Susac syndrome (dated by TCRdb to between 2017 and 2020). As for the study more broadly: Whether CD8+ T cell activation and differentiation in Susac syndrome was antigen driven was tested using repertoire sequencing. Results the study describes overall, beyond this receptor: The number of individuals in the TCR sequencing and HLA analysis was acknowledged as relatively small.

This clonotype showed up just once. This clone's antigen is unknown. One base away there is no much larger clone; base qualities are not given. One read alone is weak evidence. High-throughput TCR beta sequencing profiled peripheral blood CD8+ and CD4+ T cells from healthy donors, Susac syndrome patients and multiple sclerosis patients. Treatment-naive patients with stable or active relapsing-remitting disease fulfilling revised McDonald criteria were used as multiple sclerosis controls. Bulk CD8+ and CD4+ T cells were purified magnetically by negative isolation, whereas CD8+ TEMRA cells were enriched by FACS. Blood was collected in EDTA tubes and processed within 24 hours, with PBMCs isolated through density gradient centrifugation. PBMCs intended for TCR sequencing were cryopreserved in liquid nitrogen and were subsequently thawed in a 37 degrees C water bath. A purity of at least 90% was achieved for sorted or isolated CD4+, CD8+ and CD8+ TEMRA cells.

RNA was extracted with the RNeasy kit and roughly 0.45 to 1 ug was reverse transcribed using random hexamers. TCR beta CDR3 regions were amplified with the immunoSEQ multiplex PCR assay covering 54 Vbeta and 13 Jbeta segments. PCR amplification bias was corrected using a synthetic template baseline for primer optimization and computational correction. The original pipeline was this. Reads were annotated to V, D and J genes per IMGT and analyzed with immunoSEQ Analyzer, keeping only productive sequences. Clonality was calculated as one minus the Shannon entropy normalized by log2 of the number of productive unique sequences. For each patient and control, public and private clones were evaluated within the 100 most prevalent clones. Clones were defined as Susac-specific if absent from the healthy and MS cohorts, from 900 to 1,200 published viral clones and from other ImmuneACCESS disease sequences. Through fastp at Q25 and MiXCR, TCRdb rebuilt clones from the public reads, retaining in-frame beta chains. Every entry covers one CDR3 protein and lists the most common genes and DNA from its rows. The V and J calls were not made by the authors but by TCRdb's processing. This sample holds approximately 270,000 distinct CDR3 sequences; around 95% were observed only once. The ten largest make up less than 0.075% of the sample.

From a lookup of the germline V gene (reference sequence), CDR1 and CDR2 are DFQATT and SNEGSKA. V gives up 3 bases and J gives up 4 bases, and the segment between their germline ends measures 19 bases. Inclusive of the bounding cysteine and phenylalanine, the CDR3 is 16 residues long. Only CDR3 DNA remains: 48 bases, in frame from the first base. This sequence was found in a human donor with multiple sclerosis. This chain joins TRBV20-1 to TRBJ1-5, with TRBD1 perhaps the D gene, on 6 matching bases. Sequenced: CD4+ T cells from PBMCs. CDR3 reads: CSARGGGAVRNQPQHF. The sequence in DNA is TGCAGTGCTAGGGGTGGGGGCGCAGTAAGGAATCAGCCCCAGCATTTT.